Listed here are 4 T cell receptor beta chains from one sample, sequenced in a study of T cells in Graves' hyperthyroidism and ophthalmopathy. Amplified TCR beta CDR3 regions came from RNA transcripts. The HTBI set primed first-round TCR CDR3 RT-PCR. TCRdb re-called the multiplex PCR reads through MiXCR, storing one row per CDR3 protein. The data contain approximately 520,000 distinct CDR3 sequences, roughly 24% of them seen just once; the ten biggest clones take up about 11%. Sequencing used blood. The receptors derive from a woman aged 25-40 years with Graves' ophthalmopathy.

The chain carries TRBV6-5 and TRBJ2-5, with 8 bases that match TRBD2. V lost 2 bases to trimming and J lost 5 bases; unmatched junction nucleotides: 4. Germline V lookup: CDR1 MNHEY, CDR2 SVGAGI. This CDR3 contains 14 residues. CDR3 DNA sequence: TGTGCCAGCAGTTACCTCCGGGGGGGGGAGACCCAGTACTTC. Translated: CASSYLRGGETQYF.

To note about this clonotype: With a much larger clone just one base away, this may be a read error. The chain has TRBV12-3 or TRBV12-4 and TRBJ1-3, with D uncertain. V lost 6 bases and J lost 0, with 6 bases in between. The CDR3 spans 13 residues. The CDR3 is CASRRFSGNTIYF. The DNA of the CDR3 is TGTGCCAGCAGACGGTTCTCTGGAAACACCATATATTTT.

This clonotype appeared once. CDR3 region: CASSPTLTRHEQYF. CDR3 sequence (DNA): TGTGCCAGCAGTCCCACTCTGACTAGACACGAGCAGTACTTC. The V and J genes are TRBV12-3 or TRBV12-4 and TRBJ2-7; D might be TRBD2 (6 bases). V lost 5 bases, J lost 5 bases, and 16 bases lay in between. This CDR3 contains 14 residues.

This clonotype has only one observation. A read error is likely, as this CDR3 ends without the conserved phenylalanine or tryptophan. The V gene is TRBV29-1, the J gene TRBJ1-1; TRBD1 might be the D (6 bases). Trimming stripped 8 bases from V and 0 bases from J, with 13 bases between. Germline lookup yields CDR1 SQVTM and CDR2 ANQGSEA. The CDR3 consists of 13 residues. CDR3 coding DNA: TGCAGCTCGACTGGGACACTGAACACTGAAGCTTTCTGT. Protein product: CSSTGTLNTEAFC.